The clone carrying this T cell receptor beta chain came up once. Its antigen is not known. Germline V gene sequence: CDR1 SGHTA, CDR2 FQGNSA. CDR3 size: 14 residues. Trimming at V came to 6 bases and at J to 5 bases, leaving 6 bases not matched to a gene. These data belong to a study of cytomegalovirus exposure and HLA in healthy donors. Overall study results and limits: As confirmed in vitro, a few CMV-associated chains were specific for CMV antigens.

In the PCR, 60 Vbeta and 13 Jbeta primers were used. Assay used: immunoSEQ multiplex PCR; TCRdb lists only in-frame clones, some missing. The sample includes fewer than 250,000 clones, over 60% of them seen just once. J is TRBJ1-2 and V is TRBV7-2; 10 positions agree with TRBD1. Sample: PBMCs. The receptor comes from a woman in her thirties or forties in good health and CMV-seronegative. The CDR3 region has the DNA TGTGCCAGCAGTTCGGGACAGGGGAGGTATGGCTACACCTTC. Amino acids: CASSSGQGRYGYTF.